The TCR beta chain under discussion was sequenced for a study of blood T cell repertoires in COVID-19. Trimming took 0 bases from V and 6 from J, leaving 13 bases between them. CDR1 is SGHRS and CDR2 is YFSETQ in the germline V gene. This CDR3 is built from 14 residues. In the source study's methods: Reference gene primers were amplified, and this amplification served to estimate nucleated cell counts. TCRdb's copy holds only in-frame clones and misses some; the assay was immunoSEQ multiplex PCR. The V and J calls and the clone size are those of that table, but D and trimming were determined from the DNA. The data show approximately 450,000 clones, approximately 90% seen once.

This receptor was obtained from a woman between 25 and 40 years old with acute or convalescent COVID-19. Sequencing was performed on peripheral blood. The V and J genes are TRBV5-1 and TRBJ2-7, with unresolved D. CDR3 DNA sequence: TGCGCCAGCAGCTTGGAAGCCGACTCAATCGAGCAGTACTTC. Translating it yields CASSLEADSIEQYF.